The clone carrying this T cell receptor (beta chain) has ten or more counts. Its antigen is undetermined. Amplification of TCR beta CDR3 regions used RNA as the template. HTBI primers were employed in a first-round RT-PCR of the TCR CDR3. From the multiplex PCR reads, TCRdb called clonotypes with MiXCR, one entry per CDR3 protein. In the table there are about 350,000 distinct CDR3 sequences, roughly 13% of which are singletons. This sample was included in a study of T cells in Graves' hyperthyroidism and ophthalmopathy. Study as a whole: Sampling of peripheral blood happened at initial diagnosis, prior to any treatment. Overall study findings and caveats: Stable hyperthyroidism and ophthalmopathy were separated using 13 V-J signatures. Appearing also in blood were most of the thyroid clonotypes expanded above 0.001.

This CDR3 contains 15 residues. The V gene end was trimmed by 6 bases and the J gene end by 9 bases; junction bases not matched to a gene: 13. Clinical symptoms, serum thyroxine and TRAb, thyroid ultrasound and orbital computed tomography were used for the diagnoses. The chain recombines TRBV12-3 or TRBV12-4 with TRBJ2-1, with TRBD2 identical over 8 bases. The origin of this receptor is a woman aged 40 to 50 with Graves' ophthalmopathy. Sequenced input: blood. This CDR3 is CASSQGLALGSEQFF. CDR3 coding DNA: TGTGCCAGCAGCCAAGGACTAGCCTTGGGGAGTGAGCAGTTCTTC.